One and the same sample provided the 24 T cell receptor beta chains below, sequenced in a study of post-analysis software for immune sequencing data. Unique molecular identifiers tagged the TCR beta cDNA libraries. TCRdb reanalysed the PCR reads using MiXCR and keeps one entry per CDR3 protein. The sample lists approximately 730,000 distinct CDR3 sequences, around 45% seen once, with roughly 4.4% in the top ten. Study results and caveats: There were roughly five TRBV segments more frequent in patients than controls, and TRBV5-6, TRBV5-1 and TRBV20-1 were among them.

These receptors' targets are unknown. Input material: blood. These receptors originate from a girl aged 5 to 17 with multiple sclerosis.

The chain carries TRBV20-1 and TRBJ2-1; 8 bases line up with TRBD2. J gave up 8 bases and V 4 bases, and 10 bases lay outside the gene matches. CDR3 length equals 14 residues. Per germline, CDR1 DFQATT and CDR2 SNEGSKA (reference sequence). CDR3: CSATGGPIRDEQFF. The CDR3 nucleotides read TGCAGTGCTACGGGAGGGCCGATTCGGGATGAGCAGTTCTTC.

The gene calls are TRBV29-1 and TRBJ1-1, with D possibly being TRBD1 (6 bases). Trimming took 4 bases from V and 0 from J, leaving 12 bases between them. From germline, CDR1 is SQVTM and CDR2 ANQGSEA. The CDR3 totals 14 residues. DNA of the CDR3: TGCAGCGTTGGGACAGTACTAATGAACACTGAAGCTTTCTTT. Its protein is CSVGTVLMNTEAFF.

This sequence joins TRBV7-2 and TRBJ2-1; D is possibly TRBD2 (6 bases). The CDR3 loop spans 17 amino acids. The germline CDR1 and CDR2 sequences are SGHTA and FQGNSA. Trimming shortened V by 0 bases and J by 5 bases, and 17 bases separated the two germline ends. Here the CDR3 DNA reads TGTGCCAGCAGCTTAGCCCACGGGGCGGAGGGAGACAATGAGCAGTTCTTC. Encoded protein: CASSLAHGAEGDNEQFF.

CDR3 protein: CATAASRPYEQYF. The CDR3 bases are TGTGCCACCGCGGCTAGCAGGCCCTACGAGCAGTACTTC. V and J are TRBV6-2 or TRBV6-3 and TRBJ2-7, with TRBD2 as a possible D gene (5 bases). Germline CDR1 reads MNHEY; CDR2 reads SVGEGT. CDR3 length: 13 residues. Trimming cost V 10 bases and J 2 bases, with 15 bases left between them.

This clonotype came up a few times. The CDR3 protein is CASSVGLVGLDEQFF. The CDR3 DNA sequence: TGTGCCAGCAGCGTTGGACTAGTCGGCTTGGATGAGCAGTTCTTC. V is TRBV9 and J is TRBJ2-1, with 7 bases identical to TRBD2. The CDR3 consists of 15 residues. V shed 2 bases, J shed 8 bases, and the junction held 10 bases outside the gene matches. The germline CDR1 and CDR2 sequences are SGDLS and YYNGEE.

The chain uses TRBV6-2 or TRBV6-3 and TRBJ2-1; 7 bases are shared with TRBD2. Germline V CDR1 and CDR2: MNHEY, SVGEGT. The CDR3 is made up of 15 amino acids. The junction had 15 bases not matched to a gene; V was cut back by 9 bases and J by 7 bases. CDR3 sequence reads: CASETPRESSNEQFF. CDR3 sequence (DNA): TGTGCCAGTGAGACCCCGCGGGAGAGTAGTAATGAGCAGTTCTTC.

The V call is TRBV10-3, the J call TRBJ2-3; 9 bases are a match to TRBD1. This CDR3 has 16 residues. The V and J ends lost 5 bases and 2 bases, in that order; junction bases with no gene match: 8. Germline V gives CDR1 ENHRY, CDR2 SYGVKD. This CDR3 reads CAISPGTGPNTDTQYF. The CDR3 coding sequence is TGTGCCATCAGTCCCGGGACAGGGCCTAACACAGATACGCAGTATTTT.

The J gene is TRBJ2-1, the V gene TRBV20-1, with a possible D match to TRBD1 (6 bases). Germline V lookup: CDR1 DFQATT, CDR2 SNEGSKA (reference sequence). V gave up 1 base and J gave up 3 bases, with 13 bases separating them. The CDR3 covers 15 residues. CDR3 loop: CSARAHRVGYNEQFF. CDR3 DNA sequence: TGCAGTGCTAGAGCCCACAGGGTGGGCTACAATGAGCAGTTCTTC.

About this clonotype: At one boundary the junction diverges from the germline segment, which might be a read error. The chain links TRBV7-9 to TRBJ2-7; 12 bases match TRBD2. CDR1 is SEHNR and CDR2 is FQNEAQ in the germline V gene (reference sequence). The CDR3 is 15 residues long. The CDR3 bases are TGTGCCAGCAGCGAACTAGCGGGGGGAGCCTACGGGCAGTACTTC. This translates into CASSELAGGAYGQYF.

A few counts support this clonotype. The J gene is TRBJ2-5, the V gene TRBV11-2; no firm D call. Germline V gives CDR1 SGHAT, CDR2 FQNNGV. This CDR3 has 12 residues. Trimming removed 1 base from V and 12 bases from J, with 12 bases in between. CDR3 in amino acids: CASSLGGPREYF. The CDR3 DNA sequence: TGTGCCAGCAGCTTAGGAGGCCCTCGGGAGTACTTC.

This clonotype was detected a few times. This CDR3 reads CASSVEGQGGETQYF. The CDR3 DNA sequence: TGTGCCAGCAGCGTAGAAGGGCAGGGAGGAGAGACCCAGTACTTC. This chain links TRBV9 with TRBJ2-5; D may be TRBD2 (6 bases). The CDR3 covers 15 residues. In germline, CDR1 is SGDLS, CDR2 YYNGEE. V was cut by 0 bases and J by 4 bases, with 13 bases left in between.

This clonotype was counted ten times or more. The chain is built from TRBV7-9 and TRBJ2-7, with D possibly matching TRBD2 (5 bases). Germline CDR1 SEHNR, CDR2 FQNEAQ (reference sequence). The CDR3 loop spans 13 amino acids. Trimming left V 1 base short and J 4 bases short, with 8 bases between. CDR3 sequence: CASSLGGVYEQYF. Written as DNA, the CDR3 is TGTGCCAGCAGCTTAGGGGGAGTGTACGAGCAGTACTTC. The full variable domain, rest sourced from reference TRBV7-9 and TRBJ2-7, is DTGVSQNPRHKITKRGQNVTFRCDPISEHNRLYWYRQTLGQGPEFLTYFQNEAQLEKSRLLSDRFSAERPKGSFSTLEIQRTEQGDSAMYLCASSLGGVYEQYFGPGTRLTVT.

A few counts support this clonotype. The V call is TRBV7-9, the J call TRBJ1-2; 9 nucleotides align to TRBD1. Trimming at V came to 4 bases and at J to 8 bases, leaving 11 bases not matched to a gene. In germline, CDR1 is SEHNR, CDR2 FQNEAQ (reference sequence). This CDR3 contains 15 residues. The CDR3, as DNA: TGTGCCAGCAGCTATACGGACAGGGGAGGTTTCGGCTACACCTTC. This encodes CASSYTDRGGFGYTF.

The genes are TRBV11-2 and TRBJ2-3, with D possibly being TRBD2 (7 bases). CDR3 length equals 16 residues. CDR1 and CDR2 (germline): SGHAT, FQNNGV. V shed 3 bases and J shed 5 bases, with 18 bases lying between them. The CDR3 coding sequence is TGTGCCAGCAGCTTGGGGGGGCTAGCGGAGGGAGATACGCAGTATTTT. Protein: CASSLGGLAEGDTQYF.

CDR3: CASSPTGVGAKNIQYF. CDR3 in DNA: TGTGCCAGCAGCCCCACAGGGGTCGGAGCCAAAAACATTCAGTACTTC. The chain joins TRBV7-3 to TRBJ2-4, with 7 bases that match TRBD1. J gave up 0 bases and V 5 bases, and 7 bases lay outside the gene matches. Germline CDR1 and CDR2: SGHTA and FQGTGA. The CDR3 spans 16 residues.

This clonotype has more than one count but fewer than ten. The chain carries TRBV6-5 and TRBJ2-1; 8 bases are a match to TRBD2. This CDR3 region has 15 residues. V lost 2 bases and J lost 3; bases outside the gene matches: 3. CDR1 is MNHEY and CDR2 is SVGAGI in the germline V gene. The CDR3 loop is CASSYSGSDYNEQFF. The CDR3 bases are TGTGCCAGCAGTTACAGCGGGAGTGACTACAATGAGCAGTTCTTC.

In nucleotides, the CDR3 is TGTGCCAGCAGTAAACAGGGTACCTTCCATCAGCCCCAGCATTTT. Residues: CASSKQGTFHQPQHF. The chain combines TRBV27 with TRBJ1-5, with D tentatively TRBD1 (6 bases). From germline, CDR1 is MNHEY and CDR2 SMNVEV (reference sequence). The CDR3 loop spans 15 amino acids. V was cut by 5 bases and J by 5 bases, with 16 bases left in between.

The chain is built from TRBV7-9 and TRBJ2-5; 8 bases line up with TRBD1. Germline V gene lookup returns CDR1 SEHNR and CDR2 FQNEAQ (reference sequence). The CDR3 runs 19 residues. V shed 8 bases and J 2 bases; nucleotides not matched to a gene: 22. CDR3 nucleotide sequence: TGTGCCAGCGGACGAACCCGAGGACAGGGCCAAACCTATCAAGAGACCCAGTACTTC. It specifies CASGRTRGQGQTYQETQYF. Filled out from reference TRBV7-9 and TRBJ2-5, the complete variable domain reads DTGVSQNPRHKITKRGQNVTFRCDPISEHNRLYWYRQTLGQGPEFLTYFQNEAQLEKSRLLSDRFSAERPKGSFSTLEIQRTEQGDSAMYLCASGRTRGQGQTYQETQYFGPGTRLLVL.

This sequence joins TRBV7-2 and TRBJ1-6; D is uncertain. Trimming removed 4 bases at V and 11 bases at J, with 15 bases between. Germline V gene data show CDR1 as SGHTA and CDR2 as FQGNSA. This CDR3 contains 14 residues. Written as DNA, the CDR3 is TGTGCCAGCAGCTCTTGGCCCGGGGATCCACCCCTCCACTTT. As protein: CASSSWPGDPPLHF.

As regards this clonotype: The junction differs from germline at one of its ends, possibly a read error. This sequence joins TRBV11-2 and TRBJ2-2; 11 bases match TRBD1. The CDR3 extends over 15 amino acids. The germline V gene encodes CDR1 SGHAT and CDR2 FQNNGV. CDR3 bases: TGTGCCAGCAGCTCCCGGGACAGGGGGAGAGGGGAGCTGTGTTTT. Translating it yields CASSSRDRGRGELCF.

This clonotype was observed a handful of times. V is TRBV29-1 and J is TRBJ1-2; D not resolved. The CDR3 extends over 14 amino acids. V lost 3 bases to trimming and J lost 6 bases, with 17 bases between them. Per germline, CDR1 SQVTM and CDR2 ANQGSEA. CDR3 coding DNA: TGCAGCGTTGAGGGCAGAAAGGAGCTAGATGGCTACACCTTC. Translating gives CSVEGRKELDGYTF.

The chain recombines TRBV6-2 or TRBV6-3 with TRBJ2-1; tentative D call: TRBD2 (6 bases). With 0 bases removed from V and 2 bases from J, the gap between germline ends came to 14 bases. This CDR3 has 17 amino acids. The germline V gene has CDR1 MNHEY and CDR2 SVGEGT. The CDR3 spells CASSYSSREPPYNEQFF. CDR3 in DNA: TGTGCCAGCAGTTACTCGAGTCGGGAGCCTCCCTACAATGAGCAGTTCTTC.

In this sample, this clonotype turned up a few times. J is TRBJ2-7 and V is TRBV20-1, with 9 bases that match TRBD2. Germline loops: CDR1 DFQATT, CDR2 SNEGSKA (reference sequence). CDR3 length equals 13 residues. V was clipped by 6 bases and J by 6 bases; unmatched bases: 9. CDR3 nucleotides: TGCAGTGCCCCGCTAGCGGGAACTTCCGAGCAGTACTTC. Amino acids: CSAPLAGTSEQYF.

This rearrangement joins TRBV10-3 to TRBJ2-1, with 10 bases matching TRBD2. Germline assignment: CDR1 ENHRY and CDR2 SYGVKD. J lost 14 bases, V lost 3 bases, and 13 bases had no gene match. The length of the CDR3 is 15 residues. The CDR3 sequence: CAISEFSGRAGGEFF. The CDR3 region has the DNA TGTGCCATCAGTGAATTCAGCGGGAGGGCCGGGGGTGAGTTCTTC.